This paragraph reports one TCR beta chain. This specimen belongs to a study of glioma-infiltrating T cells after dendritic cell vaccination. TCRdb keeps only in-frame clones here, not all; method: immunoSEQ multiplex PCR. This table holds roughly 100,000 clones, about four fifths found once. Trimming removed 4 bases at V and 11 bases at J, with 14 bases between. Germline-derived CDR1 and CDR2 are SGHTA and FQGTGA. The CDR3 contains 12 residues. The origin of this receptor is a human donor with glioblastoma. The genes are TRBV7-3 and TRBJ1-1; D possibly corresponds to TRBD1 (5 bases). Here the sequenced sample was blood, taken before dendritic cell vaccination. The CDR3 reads CASSSFRGEAFF. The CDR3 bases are TGTGCCAGCAGCTCTTTCCGGGGGGAGGCTTTCTTT.